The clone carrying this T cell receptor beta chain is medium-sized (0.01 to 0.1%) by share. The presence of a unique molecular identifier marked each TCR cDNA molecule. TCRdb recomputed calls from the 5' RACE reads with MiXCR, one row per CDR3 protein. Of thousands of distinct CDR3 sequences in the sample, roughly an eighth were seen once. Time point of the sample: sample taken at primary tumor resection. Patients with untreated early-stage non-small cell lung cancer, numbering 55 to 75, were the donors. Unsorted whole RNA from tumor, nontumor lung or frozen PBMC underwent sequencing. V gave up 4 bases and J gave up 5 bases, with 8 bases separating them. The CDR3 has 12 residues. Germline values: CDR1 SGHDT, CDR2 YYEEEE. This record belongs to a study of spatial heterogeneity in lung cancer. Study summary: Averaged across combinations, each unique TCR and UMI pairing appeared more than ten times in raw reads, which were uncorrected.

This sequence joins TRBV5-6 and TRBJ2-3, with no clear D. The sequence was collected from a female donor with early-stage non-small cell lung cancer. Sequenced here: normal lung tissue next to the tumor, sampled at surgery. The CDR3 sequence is CASSEWGDTQYF. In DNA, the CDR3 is TGTGCCAGCAGCGAGTGGGGAGATACGCAGTATTTT.